This TCR beta chain was documented in a study of T cell repertoires in cytomegalovirus infection. Comment on this clonotype: Its specificity is not known.

TCRdb fed the reads into MiXCR, producing one record per CDR3 protein. The sample comprises some 350,000 distinct CDR3 sequences, 25% to 30% of which are singletons, and 15% to 25% rests with the top ten. The germline V gene encodes CDR1 SGHAT and CDR2 FQNNGV. The length of the CDR3 is 15 residues. J was trimmed by 14 bases and V by 0 bases; bases with no gene match: 10. This chain links TRBV11-2 with TRBJ2-1, with 10 bases matching TRBD2. Sample: cultured PBMCs, taken from culture after CMV antigen stimulation. The origin of this receptor is a human donor in good health (CMV status not recorded). Some clones in this sample may be carry-over from other donors' samples. The CDR3 DNA is TGTGCCAGCAGCTTAGATCCGTCTAGCGGGGGCCCCGAGTTCTTC. Protein: CASSLDPSSGGPEFF.